This T cell receptor beta chain was captured in a study of shared clonotypes between healthy human individuals. General study results and limits: An expected dependence of interdonor clonotype sharing on sequencing depth was noted.

CD45RO-negative CD8 cells positively selected for CCR7 made up the naive population, which excluded terminally differentiated effector memory CD45RA+ cells. The repertoire was sequenced with immunoSEQ multiplex PCR; TCRdb's copy has only in-frame clones and lacks some. The sample has millions of clones, about 93% seen once. On this clone itself: The antigen is not known.

The TCR originated in a man aged 18 to 29 in good health. Some clones in this sample may be carry-over from other donors' samples. Sequencing was carried out using naive CD8+ T cells from PBMCs.

CDR3 loop: CASSPRTSGIYNEQFF. CDR3 nucleotide sequence: TGCGCCAGCAGCCCCCGCACTAGCGGGATCTACAATGAGCAGTTCTTC. The chain uses TRBV5-1 and TRBJ2-1, with 10 bases lining up with TRBD2. CDR1 is SGHRS, CDR2 YFSETQ, per germline. Germline trimming cut 4 bases from V and 3 bases from J; bases unmatched to any gene: 7. The CDR3 has 16 residues.